The entry that follows covers one TCR beta chain sequence. This sample was taken from a study of OX40 agonist ivuxolimab in advanced cancers. Study in general: In this cohort, patients received ivuxolimab, an agonistic anti-OX40 (CD134) antibody. Partial responses were achieved by three patients: one hepatocellular carcinoma, two cutaneous melanoma. Patient treatment consisted of intravenous ivuxolimab administration every 2 weeks at 0.01 to 10 mg/kg.

TCRdb's copy holds only in-frame clones and misses some; the assay was immunoSEQ multiplex PCR. The sample yields 55,000 to 70,000 clones, under 90% seen once. The starting material was CD4+ or CD8+ T cells sorted from blood, obtained in a trial of the OX40 agonist ivuxolimab. The clonotype was recovered from an adult with an advanced solid tumor such as melanoma, head and neck, liver or kidney cancer.

The CDR3 sequence: CASSSGLAGISYEQYF. The CDR3 DNA reads as TGCGCCAGCAGCTCCGGACTAGCGGGGATCTCCTACGAGCAGTACTTC. V usage is TRBV5-1 and J usage is TRBJ2-7; 12 bases fit TRBD2. Looked up from germline, CDR1 is SGHRS and CDR2 is YFSETQ. J gave up 0 bases and V 3 bases, and 4 bases lay outside the gene matches. This CDR3 contains 16 residues.